Listed below are T cell receptor beta chains from one sample, sequenced in a study of identical twins. TCRdb ran MiXCR on the 5' RACE reads and lists one entry per CDR3 protein. The repertoire holds approximately 700,000 distinct CDR3 sequences, with 15% to 20% as singletons. The sample also formed part of further work on T cells expressing NK-cell markers.

Sequenced sample: PBMCs. These TCRs come from a woman younger than 30 in good health. Each CDR3 is given with its conserved first and last residue. A D gene is named only where the DNA matches it firmly. Only part of the rows carry a size: once, few, many, or a class if the clone is expanded.

D gene	clone size	V gene	J gene	CDR3 protein	CDR3 DNA
NA	once	TRBV18	TRBJ2-7	CASSPYGISSYEQYF	TGTGCCAGCTCACCATATGGGATCAGCTCCTACGAGCAGTACTTC
TRBD1	NA	TRBV12-3/TRBV12-4	TRBJ2-1	CASRTGTGNYNEQFF	TGTGCCAGCAGGACCGGGACAGGAAACTACAATGAGCAGTTCTTC
TRBD2	few	TRBV6-5	TRBJ2-7	CASSLGLASSEQYF	TGTGCCAGCAGTTTAGGACTAGCGTCCTCCGAGCAGTACTTC
NA	few	TRBV7-2	TRBJ1-1	CASSLGPRDITEAFF	TGTGCCAGCAGCTTAGGGCCCAGGGACATCACTGAAGCTTTCTTT
TRBD2	few	TRBV12-3/TRBV12-4	TRBJ2-1	CASRSGLAGGGEQFF	TGTGCCAGCAGATCCGGACTAGCGGGAGGGGGCGAGCAGTTCTTC
NA	NA	TRBV6-6	TRBJ1-2	CASSYAGEGGYTF	TGTGCCAGCAGTTACGCAGGGGAAGGTGGCTACACCTTC
NA	NA	TRBV4-2	TRBJ1-1	CATNSWEGAEAFF	TGTGCCACTAATTCTTGGGAGGGGGCTGAAGCTTTCTTT
TRBD2	few	TRBV9	TRBJ2-5	CASSAPSGSGSIGVETQYF	TGTGCCAGCAGCGCCCCCTCGGGTAGCGGGAGTATAGGCGTCGAGACCCAGTACTTC
NA	NA	TRBV27	TRBJ1-2	CASSRNVRAGEGYTF	TGTGCCAGCAGTCGGAATGTCAGGGCTGGTGAGGGCTACACCTTC
NA	few	TRBV3-1	TRBJ2-7	CASSARGSSYEQYF	TGTGCCAGCAGCGCAAGGGGCTCCTCCTACGAGCAGTACTTC
TRBD2	NA	TRBV20-1	TRBJ2-7	CSARGGEGSYEQYF	TGCAGTGCTAGGGGGGGGGAGGGATCCTACGAGCAGTACTTC
TRBD1	NA	TRBV5-1	TRBJ2-7	CASSLQGAIDEQYF	TGCGCCAGCAGCTTGCAGGGGGCGATCGACGAGCAGTACTTC
NA	NA	TRBV20-1	TRBJ1-2	CSSSGGNYGYTF	TGCAGCTCTTCGGGGGGGAACTATGGCTACACCTTC
TRBD2	few	TRBV9	TRBJ2-1	CASNPREAYNEQFF	TGTGCCAGCAACCCCCGGGAGGCGTACAATGAGCAGTTCTTC
TRBD2	few	TRBV19	TRBJ2-1	CASSIGGAGGGFRQFF	TGTGCCAGTAGTATTGGAGGAGCGGGAGGCGGGTTTCGGCAGTTCTTC
NA	NA	TRBV7-9	TRBJ1-6	CASSLALVNSPLHF	TGTGCCAGCAGCTTAGCCTTAGTAAATTCACCCCTCCACTTT
TRBD1	NA	TRBV6-1	TRBJ2-7	CASRTGQAYSYEQYF	TGTGCCAGCAGAACGGGACAGGCCTACTCCTACGAGCAGTACTTC
NA	NA	TRBV4-2	TRBJ2-2	CASSLRLRTGELFF	TGTGCCAGCAGCCTAAGGTTGCGAACCGGGGAGCTGTTTTTT
NA	NA	TRBV5-1	TRBJ2-7	CASSLDDPFIEQYF	TGCGCCAGCAGCTTGGACGACCCCTTTATAGAGCAGTACTTC
TRBD2	NA	TRBV6-1	TRBJ2-7	CASKPGLAFYEQYF	TGTGCCAGCAAGCCGGGACTAGCGTTCTACGAGCAGTACTTC
NA	few	TRBV7-9	TRBJ2-1	CASRGTNSYNEQFF	TGTGCCAGCAGGGGGACAAACTCCTACAATGAGCAGTTCTTC
TRBD2	NA	TRBV7-2	TRBJ2-7	CACGTSGPYEQYF	TGTGCCTGTGGGACTAGCGGACCCTACGAGCAGTACTTC
NA	NA	TRBV7-9	TRBJ1-1	CASSFPPGRGGTEAFF	TGTGCCAGCAGCTTCCCCCCCGGGAGGGGGGGCACTGAAGCTTTCTTT
NA	once	TRBV4-3	TRBJ2-2	CASSQEARPGELFF	TGCGCCAGCAGCCAAGAGGCTAGACCCGGGGAGCTGTTTTTT
NA	few	TRBV20-1	TRBJ1-1	CSARKKEAFF	TGCAGTGCTAGAAAAAAGGAAGCTTTCTTT
TRBD1	few	TRBV7-6	TRBJ1-1	CASSFLGQGVTEAFF	TGTGCCAGCAGTTTCCTGGGACAGGGAGTTACTGAAGCTTTCTTT
TRBD1	few	TRBV19	TRBJ1-1	CASSRTGLEAFF	TGTGCCAGTAGTAGGACAGGACTTGAAGCTTTCTTT
NA	NA	TRBV12-3/TRBV12-4	TRBJ1-5	CASSLARAGNQPQHF	TGTGCCAGCAGTCTCGCGAGGGCTGGCAATCAGCCCCAGCATTTT
TRBD2	few	TRBV20-1	TRBJ2-4	CSASLLAGALAKNIQYF	TGCAGTGCTAGTTTGCTAGCGGGAGCCCTAGCCAAAAACATTCAGTACTTC
NA	few	TRBV2	TRBJ2-7	CASSPGPRRYEQYF	TGTGCCAGCAGTCCTGGGCCTCGCCGCTACGAGCAGTACTTC
TRBD2	few	TRBV5-8	TRBJ2-1	CASSSAGGIFGEQFF	TGTGCCAGCAGCTCAGCGGGAGGAATCTTCGGTGAGCAGTTCTTC
TRBD2	few	TRBV7-2	TRBJ2-3	CASTSTSGRTDTQYF	TGTGCCAGCACTTCTACTAGCGGGCGCACAGATACGCAGTATTTT
NA	NA	TRBV10-3	TRBJ2-7	CAIAPFGEVGDEQYF	TGTGCCATCGCTCCTTTCGGGGAGGTAGGAGACGAGCAGTACTTC
NA	NA	TRBV6-5	TRBJ2-1	CASSYFVPGPGSYNEQFF	TGTGCCAGCAGTTACTTCGTTCCAGGGCCAGGCTCCTACAATGAGCAGTTCTTC
TRBD1	NA	TRBV5-1	TRBJ2-3	CASSIGQESDTQYF	TGCGCCAGCAGCATCGGACAGGAGTCAGATACGCAGTATTTT
NA	few	TRBV14	TRBJ2-7	CASSQDTGYEQYF	TGTGCCAGCAGCCAAGACACGGGCTACGAGCAGTACTTC
NA	NA	TRBV20-1	TRBJ2-7	CSARSGQRSYEQYF	TGCAGTGCCAGGTCGGGACAACGCTCCTACGAGCAGTACTTC
NA	few	TRBV11-2	TRBJ2-2	CASSSVRRPRTGELFF	TGTGCCAGCAGCTCGGTCCGGAGACCGCGGACCGGGGAGCTGTTTTTT
NA	few	TRBV7-9	TRBJ1-1	CASSLQPPTEAFF	TGTGCCAGCAGCCTACAGCCTCCCACTGAAGCTTTCTTT
NA	few	TRBV6-6	TRBJ2-7	CASRAGTYEQYF	TGTGCCAGCAGGGCGGGGACCTACGAGCAGTACTTC
TRBD2	many	TRBV5-1	TRBJ2-1	CASSFLAGDHEQFF	TGCGCCAGCAGCTTCCTAGCGGGAGACCATGAGCAGTTCTTC
TRBD1	many	TRBV12-3/TRBV12-4	TRBJ1-5	CASTDRDSNQPQHF	TGTGCCAGCACCGACAGGGACAGCAATCAGCCCCAGCATTTT
TRBD1	NA	TRBV7-9	TRBJ2-7	CASSSGQGAFHEQYF	TGTGCCAGCAGCTCCGGACAGGGGGCGTTTCACGAGCAGTACTTC
NA	NA	TRBV27	TRBJ2-1	CASSLISGPVRDEQFF	TGTGCCAGCAGTTTAATCTCAGGGCCGGTTCGCGATGAGCAGTTCTTC
NA	NA	TRBV20-1	TRBJ1-6	CSARRDASPLHF	TGCAGTGCTCGCCGGGATGCCTCACCCCTCCACTTT
TRBD1	NA	TRBV20-1	TRBJ1-2	CSAGGDYGYTF	TGCAGTGCAGGGGGCGACTATGGCTACACCTTC
NA	few	TRBV6-1	TRBJ2-7	CASRTTHIGTYEQYF	TGTGCCAGCCGCACTACCCACATCGGCACCTACGAGCAGTACTTC
NA	NA	TRBV7-9	TRBJ1-3	CASSLARSGNTIYF	TGTGCCAGCAGCTTAGCGCGGTCTGGAAACACCATATATTTT
TRBD1	NA	TRBV5-5	TRBJ2-4	CASSLVGQGNGYIQYF	TGTGCCAGCAGCTTGGTCGGACAGGGGAACGGGTACATTCAGTACTTC
TRBD2	NA	TRBV7-9	TRBJ2-1	CASRRGTSGRALNEQFF	TGTGCCAGCAGACGCGGGACTAGCGGGAGGGCCCTCAATGAGCAGTTCTTC
TRBD1	many	TRBV5-1	TRBJ2-3	CASGTGSTDTQYF	TGCGCCAGCGGGACAGGGTCCACAGATACGCAGTATTTT
NA	NA	TRBV5-6	TRBJ2-6	CASSWVLSGANVLTF	TGTGCCAGCAGCTGGGTTCTCTCTGGGGCCAACGTCCTGACTTTC
NA	NA	TRBV20-1	TRBJ1-4	CSARVLGSSEKLFF	TGCAGTGCTAGAGTCTTGGGTAGTAGTGAAAAACTGTTTTTT
NA	few	TRBV5-5	TRBJ2-3	CASSPQADTQYF	TGTGCCAGCAGCCCCCAGGCAGATACGCAGTATTTT
TRBD2	NA	TRBV7-8	TRBJ2-5	CASSPSGGSELETQYF	TGTGCCAGCAGCCCTAGCGGGGGGTCCGAGTTGGAGACCCAGTACTTC
NA	NA	TRBV6-4	TRBJ1-5	CASSDSQGNCQPQHF	TGTGCCAGCAGTGACTCACAGGGAAACTGTCAGCCCCAGCATTTT
NA	NA	TRBV30	TRBJ2-3	CAWKPLASATDTQYF	TGTGCCTGGAAACCCCTAGCGTCAGCAACAGATACGCAGTATTTT
NA	few	TRBV7-8	TRBJ2-2	CASSFWVFGKASTGELFF	TGTGCCAGCAGCTTTTGGGTTTTCGGGAAGGCGAGTACCGGGGAGCTGTTTTTT
TRBD1	NA	TRBV6-1	TRBJ1-1	CASRWTGKTEAFF	TGTGCCAGCAGATGGACAGGGAAGACTGAAGCTTTCTTT